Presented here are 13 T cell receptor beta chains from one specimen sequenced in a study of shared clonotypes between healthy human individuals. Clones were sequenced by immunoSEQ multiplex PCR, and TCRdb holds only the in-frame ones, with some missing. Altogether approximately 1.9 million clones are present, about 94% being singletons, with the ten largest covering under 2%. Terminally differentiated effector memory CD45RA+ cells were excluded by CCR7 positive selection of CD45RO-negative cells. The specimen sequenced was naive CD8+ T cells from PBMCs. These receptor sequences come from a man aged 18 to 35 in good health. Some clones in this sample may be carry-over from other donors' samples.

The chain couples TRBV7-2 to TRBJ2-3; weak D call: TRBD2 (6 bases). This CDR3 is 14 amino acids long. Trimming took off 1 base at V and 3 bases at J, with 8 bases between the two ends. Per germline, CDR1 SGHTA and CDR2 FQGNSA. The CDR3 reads CASSLVGRTDTQYF. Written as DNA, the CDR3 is TGTGCCAGCAGCTTAGTAGGGAGGACAGATACGCAGTATTTT. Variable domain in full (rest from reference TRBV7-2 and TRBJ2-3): GAGVSQSPSNKVTEKGKDVELRCDPISGHTALYWYRQSLGQGLEFLIYFQGNSAPDKSGLPSDRFSAERTGGSVSTLTIQRTQQEDSAVYLCASSLVGRTDTQYFGPGTRLTVL.

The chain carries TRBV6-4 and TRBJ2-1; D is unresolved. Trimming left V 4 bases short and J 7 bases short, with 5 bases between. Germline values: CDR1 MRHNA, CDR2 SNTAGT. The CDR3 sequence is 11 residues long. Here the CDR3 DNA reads TGTGCCAGCAGTGGAGGAAATGAGCAGTTCTTC. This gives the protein CASSGGNEQFF.

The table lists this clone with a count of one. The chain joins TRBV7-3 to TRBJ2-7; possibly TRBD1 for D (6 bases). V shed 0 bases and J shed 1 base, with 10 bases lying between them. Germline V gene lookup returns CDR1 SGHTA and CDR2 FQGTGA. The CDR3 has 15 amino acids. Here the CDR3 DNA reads TGTGCCAGCAGCTTAACAGGGCAGGGGTCCTACGAGCAGTACTTC. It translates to CASSLTGQGSYEQYF.

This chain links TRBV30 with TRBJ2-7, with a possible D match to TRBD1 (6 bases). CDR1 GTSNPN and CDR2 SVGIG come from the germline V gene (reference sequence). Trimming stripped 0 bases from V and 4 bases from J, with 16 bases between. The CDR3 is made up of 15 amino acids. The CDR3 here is CAWSVALGQLYEQYF. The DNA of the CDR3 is TGTGCCTGGAGTGTAGCCCTAGGACAGCTTTACGAGCAGTACTTC.

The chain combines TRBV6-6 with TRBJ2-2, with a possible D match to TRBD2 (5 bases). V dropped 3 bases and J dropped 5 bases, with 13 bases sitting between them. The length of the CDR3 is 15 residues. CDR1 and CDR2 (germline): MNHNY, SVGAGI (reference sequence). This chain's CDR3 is CASSYSRDPTGELFF. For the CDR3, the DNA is TGTGCCAGCAGTTATTCGAGGGATCCAACCGGGGAGCTGTTTTTT.

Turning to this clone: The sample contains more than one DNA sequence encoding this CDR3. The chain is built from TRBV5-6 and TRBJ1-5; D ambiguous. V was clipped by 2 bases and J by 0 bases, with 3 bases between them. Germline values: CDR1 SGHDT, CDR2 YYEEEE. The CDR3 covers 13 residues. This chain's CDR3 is CASSLNSNQPQHF. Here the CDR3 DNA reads TGTGCCAGCAGCTTAAATAGCAATCAGCCCCAGCATTTT.

CDR3 coding DNA: TGTGCCAGCAGCTTAATCGGGCCCGGGGGGAACAATGAGCAGTTCTTC. It codes for CASSLIGPGGNNEQFF. The chain carries TRBV7-3 and TRBJ2-1, with 7 bases that match TRBD2. V trimming: 1 base; J trimming: 5 bases; junction bases outside the gene matches: 8. Germline assignment: CDR1 SGHTA and CDR2 FQGTGA. The CDR3 totals 16 residues.

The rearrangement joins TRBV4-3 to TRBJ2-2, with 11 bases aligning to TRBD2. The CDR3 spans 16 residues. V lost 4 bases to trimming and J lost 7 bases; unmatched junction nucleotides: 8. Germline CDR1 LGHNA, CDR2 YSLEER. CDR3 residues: CASSPTSGSVFGELFF. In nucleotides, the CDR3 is TGCGCCAGCAGCCCAACTAGCGGGAGTGTATTCGGGGAGCTGTTTTTT.

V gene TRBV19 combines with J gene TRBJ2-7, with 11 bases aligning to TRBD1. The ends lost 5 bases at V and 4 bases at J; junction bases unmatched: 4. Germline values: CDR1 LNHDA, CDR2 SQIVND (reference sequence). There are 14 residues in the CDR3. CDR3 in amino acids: CASSLGTGGYEQYF. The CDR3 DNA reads TGTGCCAGTAGTTTAGGGACAGGGGGATACGAGCAGTACTTC.

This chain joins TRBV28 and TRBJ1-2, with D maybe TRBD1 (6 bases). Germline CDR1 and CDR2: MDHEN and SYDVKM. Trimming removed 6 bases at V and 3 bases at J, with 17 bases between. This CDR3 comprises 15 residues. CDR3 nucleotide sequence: TGTGCCAGCAGACGAGACAGGTCGCGGGACTATGGCTACACCTTC. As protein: CASRRDRSRDYGYTF.

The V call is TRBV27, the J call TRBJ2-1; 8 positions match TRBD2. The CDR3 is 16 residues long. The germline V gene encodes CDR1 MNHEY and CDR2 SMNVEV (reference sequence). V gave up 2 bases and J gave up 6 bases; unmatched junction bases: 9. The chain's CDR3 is CASSLGSGAGGNEQFF. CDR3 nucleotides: TGTGCCAGCAGTTTAGGCAGTGGGGCGGGAGGCAATGAGCAGTTCTTC.

CDR3 in DNA: TGCAGCGTTCGGACAGGGGGAGAATACGAGCAGTACTTC. Protein: CSVRTGGEYEQYF. The V call is TRBV29-1, the J call TRBJ2-7; 10 positions match TRBD1. From germline, CDR1 is SQVTM and CDR2 ANQGSEA. This CDR3 spans 13 amino acids. V was clipped by 5 bases and J by 4 bases; unmatched bases: 5.

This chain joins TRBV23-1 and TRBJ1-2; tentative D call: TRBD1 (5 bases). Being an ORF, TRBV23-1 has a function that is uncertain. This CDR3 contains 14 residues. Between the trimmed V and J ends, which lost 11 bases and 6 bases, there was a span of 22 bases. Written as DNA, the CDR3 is TGCGCCTTTCCCTGGGACGCCCCAGCAAATGGCTACACCTTC. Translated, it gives CAFPWDAPANGYTF.